The rows below give T cell receptor beta chains drawn from one sample of a study of cytomegalovirus exposure and HLA in healthy donors. Profiling relied on immunoSEQ multiplex PCR, and the TCRdb table lists in-frame clones only, not all of them. The sample yields approximately 100,000 clones, around 10% seen once. Sequenced sample: PBMCs. The receptor set was obtained from a man aged 50 or older in good health and CMV-seropositive. Each CDR3 is given without its conserved first and last residue.

>TRBJ1-4|TRBV5-6
ASSLLRGGTTNEKLF
>TRBJ2-7|TRBV2
ASSFPEYAEQY
>TRBJ2-7|TRBV11-2
ASSPPGQGDNSYEQY
>TRBJ1-2|TRBV28
ASSPTGGFRGYT
>TRBJ1-1|TRBV4-1
ASSRPDRDTEAF
>TRBJ2-7|TRBV19
ASSRKTGTGSSYEQY
>TRBJ2-7|TRBV4-2
ASSSPGLAGDEQY
>TRBJ1-1|TRBV30
AWAYYTEAF
>TRBJ1-1|TRBV5-6
ASSLRTGVEAF
>TRBJ1-4|TRBV19
ASSSGQVLF
>TRBJ2-7|TRBV2
ASSDGRGYEQY
>TRBJ2-3|TRBV5-6
ASSSGQGGTDTQY
>TRBJ1-2|TRBV30
ASTGQDVSGYT
>TRBJ2-6|TRBV2
ASTENSGANVLT
>TRBJ2-3|TRBV5-6
ASSSFTDTQY
>TRBJ1-1|TRBV28
ASSLLGRGPAEAF
>TRBJ2-3|TRBV7-8
ASSLVPSGRADTQY
>TRBJ2-3|TRBV25-1
ASRGQISTDTQY
>TRBJ1-1|TRBV6-5
ASSYEPTGVTEAF
>TRBJ2-7|TRBV6-5
ASSSPGNPSYEQY
>TRBJ1-1|TRBV9
ASSPRGNTEAF
>TRBJ2-5|TRBV5-1
ASSSQGRVAGQETQY
>TRBJ2-3|TRBV4-1
ASSQVSGRGADTQY
>TRBJ1-1|TRBV28
ASSLKQGNTEAF
>TRBJ2-3|TRBV5-6
ASSLAGGRGTDTQY
>TRBJ2-1|TRBV28
ASSPLGTGYNEQF
>TRBJ2-7|TRBV27
CIPQGPHVYEQY
>TRBJ2-7|TRBV6-5
ASSGTGGAVLEQY
>TRBJ2-2|TRBV18
ASSVLPGLHTGELF
>TRBJ1-2|TRBV7-3
ASSLMDRGQAGPYGYT
>TRBJ1-2|TRBV6-5
ASKGFGYT
>TRBJ2-7|TRBV5-6
ASSFDRVAYEQY
>TRBJ2-3|TRBV7-3
ASSPLAGSTDTQY
>TRBJ1-2|TRBV28
ASSPPDKYYGYT
>TRBJ2-7|TRBV2
ASRDRGHEQY
>TRBJ1-1|TRBV25-1
ASSERDSMNTEAF
>TRBJ2-1|TRBV2
ASSPGLASYNEQF
>TRBJ2-2|TRBV5-1
ASSLTGGNTGELF
>TRBJ1-3|TRBV6-5
ASWGSGNNIY